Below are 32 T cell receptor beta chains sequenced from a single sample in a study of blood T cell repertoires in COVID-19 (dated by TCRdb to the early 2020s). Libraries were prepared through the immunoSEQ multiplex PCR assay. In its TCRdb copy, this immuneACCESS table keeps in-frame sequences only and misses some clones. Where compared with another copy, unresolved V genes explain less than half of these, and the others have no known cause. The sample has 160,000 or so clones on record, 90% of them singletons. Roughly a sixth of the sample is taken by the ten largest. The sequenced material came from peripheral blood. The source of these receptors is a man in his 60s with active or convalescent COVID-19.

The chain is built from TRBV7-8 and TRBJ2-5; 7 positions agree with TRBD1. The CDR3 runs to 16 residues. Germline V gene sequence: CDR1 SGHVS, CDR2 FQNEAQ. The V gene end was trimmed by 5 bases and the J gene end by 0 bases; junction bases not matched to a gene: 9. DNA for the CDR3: TGTGCCAGCAGCCCTGGGACAGTTTTGTACCAAGAGACCCAGTACTTC. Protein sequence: CASSPGTVLYQETQYF.

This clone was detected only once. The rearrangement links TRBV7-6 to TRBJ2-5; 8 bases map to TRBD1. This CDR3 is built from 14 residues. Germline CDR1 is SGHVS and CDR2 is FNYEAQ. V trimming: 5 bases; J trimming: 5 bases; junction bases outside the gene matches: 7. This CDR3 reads CASSRGQAGETQYF. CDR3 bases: TGTGCCAGCAGCAGGGGACAGGCTGGGGAGACCCAGTACTTC.

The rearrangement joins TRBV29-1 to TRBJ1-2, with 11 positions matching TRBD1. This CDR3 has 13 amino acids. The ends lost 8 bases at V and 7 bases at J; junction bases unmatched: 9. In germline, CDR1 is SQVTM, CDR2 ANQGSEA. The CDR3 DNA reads TGCAGCTCCGAGGGACAGGGGGTGTCTGGCTACACCTTC. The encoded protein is CSSEGQGVSGYTF.

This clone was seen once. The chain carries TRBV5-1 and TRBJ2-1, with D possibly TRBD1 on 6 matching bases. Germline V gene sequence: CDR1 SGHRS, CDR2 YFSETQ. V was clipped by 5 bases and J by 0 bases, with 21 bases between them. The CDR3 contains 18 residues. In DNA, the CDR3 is TGCGCCAGCAGTGTTTCCAGGGGCCATCAGAGCTCCTACAATGAGCAGTTCTTC. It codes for CASSVSRGHQSSYNEQFF.

CDR3 DNA sequence: TGTGCCAGCAGCTTAGGAGGGGGCGCAGATACGCAGTATTTT. It is translated as CASSLGGGADTQYF. V and J are TRBV7-7 and TRBJ2-3; 7 bases match TRBD1. Germline values: CDR1 SSHAT, CDR2 FNYEAQ (reference sequence). This CDR3 has 14 amino acids. V dropped 1 base and J dropped 4; count of bases not matched to a gene: 2.

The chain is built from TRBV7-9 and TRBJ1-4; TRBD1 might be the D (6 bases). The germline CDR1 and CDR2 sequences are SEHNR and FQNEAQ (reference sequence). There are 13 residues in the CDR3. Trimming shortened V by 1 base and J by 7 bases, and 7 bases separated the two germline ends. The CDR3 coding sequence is TGTGCCAGCAGCTTAGAAGGGGGTGAAAAACTGTTTTTT. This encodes CASSLEGGEKLFF. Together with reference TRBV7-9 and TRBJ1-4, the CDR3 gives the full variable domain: DTGVSQNPRHKITKRGQNVTFRCDPISEHNRLYWYRQTLGQGPEFLTYFQNEAQLEKSRLLSDRFSAERPKGSFSTLEIQRTEQGDSAMYLCASSLEGGEKLFFGSGTQLSVL.

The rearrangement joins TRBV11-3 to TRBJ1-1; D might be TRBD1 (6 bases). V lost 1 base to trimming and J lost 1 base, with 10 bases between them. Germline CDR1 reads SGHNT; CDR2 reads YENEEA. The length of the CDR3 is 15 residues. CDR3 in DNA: TGTGCCAGCAGCTTAGCCGTAGGGGGGAACACTGAAGCTTTCTTT. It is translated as CASSLAVGGNTEAFF.

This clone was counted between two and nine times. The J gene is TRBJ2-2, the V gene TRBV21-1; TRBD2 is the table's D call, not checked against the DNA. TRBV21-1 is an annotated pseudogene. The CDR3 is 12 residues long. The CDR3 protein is CASNRTGGELFF. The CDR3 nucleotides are TGTGCCAGCAACCGAACTGGCGGGGAGCTGTTTTTT.

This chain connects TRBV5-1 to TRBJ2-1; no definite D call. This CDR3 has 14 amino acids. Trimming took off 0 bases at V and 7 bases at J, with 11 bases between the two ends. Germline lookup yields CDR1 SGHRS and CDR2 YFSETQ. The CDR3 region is CASSLEPRSNEQFF. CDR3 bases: TGCGCCAGCAGCTTGGAACCGCGCTCAAATGAGCAGTTCTTC.

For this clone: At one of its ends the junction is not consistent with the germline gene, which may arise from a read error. Written as DNA, the CDR3 is TGCGTTGTACGAGGGGGCGGGTATGGCTACACCTTC. Its protein is CVVRGGGYGYTF. This chain links TRBV28 with TRBJ1-2, with TRBD1 identical over 7 bases. Germline-derived CDR1 and CDR2 are MDHEN and SYDVKM. CDR3 length equals 12 residues.

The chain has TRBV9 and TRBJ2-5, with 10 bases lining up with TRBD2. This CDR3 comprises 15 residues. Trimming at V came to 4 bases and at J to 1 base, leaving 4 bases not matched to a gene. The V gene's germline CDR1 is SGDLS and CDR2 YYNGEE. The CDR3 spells CASSPGTSAQETQYF. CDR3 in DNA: TGTGCCAGCAGCCCCGGGACTAGCGCCCAAGAGACCCAGTACTTC. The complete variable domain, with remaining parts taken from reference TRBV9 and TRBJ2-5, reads DSGVTQTPKHLITATGQRVTLRCSPRSGDLSVYWYQQSLDQGLQFLIQYYNGEERAKGNILERFSAQQFPDLHSELNLSSLELGDSALYFCASSPGTSAQETQYFGPGTRLLVL.

CDR3 nucleotide sequence: TGCAGCGTTTACGGACTAGCGGGGGGTTTAGAGACCCAGTACTTC. Protein: CSVYGLAGGLETQYF. This chain connects TRBV29-1 to TRBJ2-5; 14 bases match TRBD2. The CDR3 is 15 residues long. CDR1 SQVTM and CDR2 ANQGSEA come from the germline V gene. J was trimmed by 4 bases and V by 5 bases; bases with no gene match: 6.

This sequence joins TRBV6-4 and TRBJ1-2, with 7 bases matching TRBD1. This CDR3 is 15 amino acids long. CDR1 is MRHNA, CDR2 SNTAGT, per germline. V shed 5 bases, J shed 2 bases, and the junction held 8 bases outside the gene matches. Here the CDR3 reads CASSPSGTDNYGYTF. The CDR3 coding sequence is TGTGCCAGCAGTCCATCCGGGACAGACAACTATGGCTACACCTTC.

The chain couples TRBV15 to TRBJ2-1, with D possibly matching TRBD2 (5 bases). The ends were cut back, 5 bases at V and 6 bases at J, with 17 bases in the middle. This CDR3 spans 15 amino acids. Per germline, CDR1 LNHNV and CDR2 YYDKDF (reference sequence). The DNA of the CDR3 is TGTGCCACCAGCGGGTCCTTAGGGAGAGGCAATGAGCAGTTCTTC. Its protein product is CATSGSLGRGNEQFF.

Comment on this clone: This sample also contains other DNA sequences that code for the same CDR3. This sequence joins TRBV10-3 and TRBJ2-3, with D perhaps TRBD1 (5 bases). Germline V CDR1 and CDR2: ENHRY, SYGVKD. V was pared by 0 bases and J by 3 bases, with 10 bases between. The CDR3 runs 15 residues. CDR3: CAISESQGSTDTQYF. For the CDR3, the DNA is TGTGCCATCAGTGAGTCGCAGGGATCGACAGATACGCAGTATTTT.

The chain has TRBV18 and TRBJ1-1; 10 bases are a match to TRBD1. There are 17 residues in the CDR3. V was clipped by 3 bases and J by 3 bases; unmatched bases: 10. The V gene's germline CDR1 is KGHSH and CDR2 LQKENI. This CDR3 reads CASSPTGGGRQDTEAFF. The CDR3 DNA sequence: TGTGCCAGCTCACCGACAGGGGGCGGCAGGCAGGACACTGAAGCTTTCTTT.

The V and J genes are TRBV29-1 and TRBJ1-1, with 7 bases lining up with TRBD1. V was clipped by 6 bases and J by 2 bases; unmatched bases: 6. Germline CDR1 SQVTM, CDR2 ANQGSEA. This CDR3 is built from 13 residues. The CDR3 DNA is TGCAGCGTACAGGGACAGACAAACACTGAAGCTTTCTTT. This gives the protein CSVQGQTNTEAFF.

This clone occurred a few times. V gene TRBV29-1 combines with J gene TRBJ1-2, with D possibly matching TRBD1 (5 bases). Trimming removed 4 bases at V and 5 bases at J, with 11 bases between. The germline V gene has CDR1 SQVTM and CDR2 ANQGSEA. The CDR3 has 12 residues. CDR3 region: CSVVAGHYGYTF. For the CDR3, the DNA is TGCAGCGTTGTCGCAGGGCATTATGGCTACACCTTC.

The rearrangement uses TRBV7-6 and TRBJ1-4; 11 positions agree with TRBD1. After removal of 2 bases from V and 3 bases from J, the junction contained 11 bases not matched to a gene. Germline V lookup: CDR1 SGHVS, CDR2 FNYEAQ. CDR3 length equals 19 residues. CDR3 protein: CASSLSPGQGVRSNEKLFF. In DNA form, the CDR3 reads TGTGCCAGCAGCTTATCCCCGGGACAGGGGGTTCGGTCTAATGAAAAACTGTTTTTT.

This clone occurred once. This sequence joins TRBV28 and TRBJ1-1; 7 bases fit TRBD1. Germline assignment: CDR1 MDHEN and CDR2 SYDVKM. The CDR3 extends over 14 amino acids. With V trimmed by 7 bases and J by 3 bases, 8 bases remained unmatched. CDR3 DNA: TGTGCCAGCAACCAACAGGGGCGGTACACTGAAGCTTTCTTT. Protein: CASNQQGRYTEAFF.

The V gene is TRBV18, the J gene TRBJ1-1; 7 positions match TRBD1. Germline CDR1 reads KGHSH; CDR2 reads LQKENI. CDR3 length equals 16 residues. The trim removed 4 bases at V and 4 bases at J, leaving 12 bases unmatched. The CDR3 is CASSRSTGTEVTEAFF. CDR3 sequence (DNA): TGTGCCAGCTCACGATCGACCGGGACAGAAGTCACTGAAGCTTTCTTT. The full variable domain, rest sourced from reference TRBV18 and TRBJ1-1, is NAGVMQNPRHLVRRRGQEARLRCSPMKGHSHVYWYRQLPEEGLKFMVYLQKENIIDESGMPKERFSAEFPKEGPSILRIQQVVRGDSAAYFCASSRSTGTEVTEAFFGQGTRLTVV.

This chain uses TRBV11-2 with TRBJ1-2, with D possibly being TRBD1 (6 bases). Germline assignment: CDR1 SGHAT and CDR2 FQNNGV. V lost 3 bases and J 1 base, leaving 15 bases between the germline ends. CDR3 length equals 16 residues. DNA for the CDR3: TGTGCCAGCAGCTTCCCCCGGGACACAGTTAACTATGGCTACACCTTC. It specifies CASSFPRDTVNYGYTF.

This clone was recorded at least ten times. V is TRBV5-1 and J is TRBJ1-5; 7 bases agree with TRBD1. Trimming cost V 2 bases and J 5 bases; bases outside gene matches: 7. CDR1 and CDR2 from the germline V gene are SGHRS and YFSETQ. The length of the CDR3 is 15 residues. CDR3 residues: CASSFGTGEYQPQHF. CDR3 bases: TGCGCCAGCAGCTTCGGTACAGGGGAATATCAGCCCCAGCATTTT. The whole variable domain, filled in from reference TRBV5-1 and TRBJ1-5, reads KAGVTQTPRYLIKTRGQQVTLSCSPISGHRSVSWYQQTPGQGLQFLFEYFSETQRNKGNFPGRFSGRQFSNSRSEMNVSTLELGDSALYLCASSFGTGEYQPQHFGDGTRLSIL.

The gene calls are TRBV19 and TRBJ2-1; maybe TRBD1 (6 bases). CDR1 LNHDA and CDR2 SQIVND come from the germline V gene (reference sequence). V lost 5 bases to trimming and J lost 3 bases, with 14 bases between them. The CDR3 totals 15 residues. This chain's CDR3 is CASSLDRNLYNEQFF. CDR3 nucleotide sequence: TGTGCCAGTAGTCTCGACAGGAATCTCTACAATGAGCAGTTCTTC.

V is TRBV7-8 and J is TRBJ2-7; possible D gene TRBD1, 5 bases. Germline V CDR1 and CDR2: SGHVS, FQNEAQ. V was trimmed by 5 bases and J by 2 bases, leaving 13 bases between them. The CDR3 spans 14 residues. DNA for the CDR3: TGTGCCAGCAGCGCCCCCAGGGTTCCCTACGAGCAGTACTTC. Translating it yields CASSAPRVPYEQYF.

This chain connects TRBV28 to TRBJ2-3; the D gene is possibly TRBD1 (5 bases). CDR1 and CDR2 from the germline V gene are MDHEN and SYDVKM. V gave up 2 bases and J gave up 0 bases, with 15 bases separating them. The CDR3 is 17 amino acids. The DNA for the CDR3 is TGTGCCAGCAGTTTAATCACAGGACATAAGAGCACAGATACGCAGTATTTT. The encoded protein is CASSLITGHKSTDTQYF.

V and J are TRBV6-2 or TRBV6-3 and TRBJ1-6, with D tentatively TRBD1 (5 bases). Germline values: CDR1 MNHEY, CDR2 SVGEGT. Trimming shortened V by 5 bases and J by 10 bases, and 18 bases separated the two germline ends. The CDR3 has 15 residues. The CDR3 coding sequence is TGTGCCAGCAGTACTGCGGGGGGAGTCGGATCACCCCTCCACTTT. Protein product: CASSTAGGVGSPLHF.

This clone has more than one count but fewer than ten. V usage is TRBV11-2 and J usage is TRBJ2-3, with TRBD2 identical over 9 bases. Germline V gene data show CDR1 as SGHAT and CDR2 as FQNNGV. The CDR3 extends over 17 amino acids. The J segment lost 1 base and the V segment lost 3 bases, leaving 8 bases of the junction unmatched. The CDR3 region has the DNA TGTGCCAGCAGCTTTTTTAGCGGGGGCGGAGGCACAGATACGCAGTATTTT. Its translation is CASSFFSGGGGTDTQYF.

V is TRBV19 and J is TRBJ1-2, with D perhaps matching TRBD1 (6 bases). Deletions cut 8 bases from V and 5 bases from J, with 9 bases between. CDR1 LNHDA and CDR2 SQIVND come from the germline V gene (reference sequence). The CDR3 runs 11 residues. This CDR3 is CASSGQYGYTF. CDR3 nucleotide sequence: TGTGCCAGTTCCGGACAGTATGGCTACACCTTC. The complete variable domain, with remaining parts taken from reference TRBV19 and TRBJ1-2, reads DGGITQSPKYLFRKEGQNVTLSCEQNLNHDAMYWYRQDPGQGLRLIYYSQIVNDFQKGDIAEGYSVSREKKESFPLTVTSAQKNPTAFYLCASSGQYGYTFGSGTRLTVV.

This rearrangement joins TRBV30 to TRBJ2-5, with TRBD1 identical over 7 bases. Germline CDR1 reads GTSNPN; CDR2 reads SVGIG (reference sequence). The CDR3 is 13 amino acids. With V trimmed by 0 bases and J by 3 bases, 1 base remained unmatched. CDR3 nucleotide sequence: TGTGCCTGGAGTGTAGACAGGGAAGAGACCCAGTACTTC. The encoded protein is CAWSVDREETQYF.

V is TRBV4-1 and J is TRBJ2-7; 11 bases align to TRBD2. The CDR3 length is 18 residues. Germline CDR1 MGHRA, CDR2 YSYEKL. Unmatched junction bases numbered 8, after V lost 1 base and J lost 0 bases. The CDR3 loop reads CASSQASGLAAYSYEQYF. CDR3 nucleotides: TGCGCCAGCAGCCAAGCTTCGGGACTAGCGGCTTACTCCTACGAGCAGTACTTC.

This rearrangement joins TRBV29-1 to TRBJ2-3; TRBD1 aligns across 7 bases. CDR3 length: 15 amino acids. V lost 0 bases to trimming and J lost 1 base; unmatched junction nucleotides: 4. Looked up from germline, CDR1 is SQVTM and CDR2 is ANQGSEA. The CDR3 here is CSVEERGLGTDTQYF. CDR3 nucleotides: TGCAGCGTTGAAGAAAGGGGGCTTGGCACAGATACGCAGTATTTT.